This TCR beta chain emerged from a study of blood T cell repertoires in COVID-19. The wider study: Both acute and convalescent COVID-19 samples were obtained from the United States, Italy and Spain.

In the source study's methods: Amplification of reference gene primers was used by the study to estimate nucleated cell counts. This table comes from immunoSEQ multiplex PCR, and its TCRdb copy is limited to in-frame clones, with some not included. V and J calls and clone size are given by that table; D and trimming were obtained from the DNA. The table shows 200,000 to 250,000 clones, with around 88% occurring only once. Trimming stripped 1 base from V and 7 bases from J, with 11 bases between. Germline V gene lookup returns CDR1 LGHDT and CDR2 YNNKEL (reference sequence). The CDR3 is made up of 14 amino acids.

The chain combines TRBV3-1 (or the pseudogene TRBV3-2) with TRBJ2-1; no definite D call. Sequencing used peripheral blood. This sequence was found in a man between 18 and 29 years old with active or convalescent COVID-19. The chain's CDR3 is CASSQGLYGNEQFF. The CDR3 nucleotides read TGTGCCAGCAGCCAAGGGTTGTACGGGAATGAGCAGTTCTTC.